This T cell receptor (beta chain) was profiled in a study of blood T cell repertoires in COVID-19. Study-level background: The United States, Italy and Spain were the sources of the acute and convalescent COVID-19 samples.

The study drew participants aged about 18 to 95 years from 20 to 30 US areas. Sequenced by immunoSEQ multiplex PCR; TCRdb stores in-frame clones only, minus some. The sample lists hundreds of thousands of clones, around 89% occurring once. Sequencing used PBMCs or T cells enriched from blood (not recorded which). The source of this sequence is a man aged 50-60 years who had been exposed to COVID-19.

The CDR3 sequence is CASSPSQRQAEAFF. DNA of the CDR3: TGTGCCAGCAGCCCCTCCCAAAGACAGGCTGAAGCTTTCTTT. The chain couples TRBV7-2 to TRBJ1-1; D may be TRBD1 (6 bases). The CDR3 is 14 residues long. V was trimmed by 5 bases and J by 6 bases, leaving 16 bases between them. Per the germline V gene, CDR1 is SGHTA and CDR2 is FQGNSA.